Each of the 25 T cell receptor beta chains below was sequenced from the same sample in a study of T-cell memory formation after mild COVID-19. MiXCR, applied by TCRdb to the 5' RACE reads, yields one record per CDR3 protein. Of hundreds of thousands of distinct CDR3 sequences detected, 20% to 25% appear once; the ten largest clones hold approximately 22%. Input material: PBMCs or a T cell subset sorted from them (not recorded which). The source is a man between 18 and 29 years old who had mild COVID-19 (a few samples of this study predate the infection). Cell type and time point are not known.

This clonotype came up a few times. The genes are TRBV3-1 and TRBJ2-2; D is uncertain. Trimming removed 3 bases at V and 5 bases at J, with 7 bases between. CDR3 size: 13 residues. Germline V gene sequence: CDR1 LGHDT, CDR2 YNNKEL (reference sequence). The CDR3 protein is CASSQLGTGELFF. The CDR3 coding sequence is TGTGCCAGCAGCCAGCTAGGGACCGGGGAGCTGTTTTTT.

The V gene is TRBV28, the J gene TRBJ2-1, with 12 positions matching TRBD2. There are 16 residues in the CDR3. The V gene's germline CDR1 is MDHEN and CDR2 SYDVKM. The V and J ends lost 4 bases and 7 bases, in that order; junction bases with no gene match: 8. CDR3 loop: CASSSAGLAGRNEQFF. The CDR3 nucleotides read TGTGCCAGCAGTTCTGCCGGACTAGCGGGGCGGAATGAGCAGTTCTTC.

The table lists this clonotype with a few counts. V gene TRBV24-1 combines with J gene TRBJ1-5; D gene ambiguous. The CDR3 sequence is 14 residues long. Germline CDR1 KGHDR, CDR2 SFDVKD. V was shortened by 5 bases and J by 0 bases, with 7 bases between the two germline ends. CDR3 coding DNA: TGTGCCACCAGTGGCAGCTATAGCAATCAGCCCCAGCATTTT. Translating gives CATSGSYSNQPQHF.

This clonotype was seen only a few times. The chain is built from TRBV4-3 and TRBJ1-2; D gene ambiguous. Germline loops: CDR1 LGHNA, CDR2 YSLEER. V lost 3 bases and J lost 5, with 13 bases in between. The CDR3 totals 14 residues. The CDR3 DNA reads TGCGCCAGCAGCCAGGATCGGGAGCCTTATGGCTACACCTTC. Encoded protein: CASSQDREPYGYTF.

This clonotype was detected a few times. V is TRBV4-2 and J is TRBJ2-7; 8 bases fit TRBD2. The length of the CDR3 is 15 residues. V shed 2 bases, J shed 2 bases, and the junction held 5 bases outside the gene matches. Germline values: CDR1 LGHNA, CDR2 YNFKEQ. The CDR3 here is CASSQQRGNTYEQYF. The CDR3 DNA reads as TGTGCCAGCAGCCAACAGCGGGGGAATACCTACGAGCAGTACTTC.

This clonotype showed up just a few times. This chain links TRBV7-9 with TRBJ2-1; D may be TRBD1 or TRBD2 (6 bases each). The CDR3 runs 13 residues. Germline V gene lookup returns CDR1 SEHNR and CDR2 FQNEAQ (reference sequence). Trimming cost V 5 bases and J 12 bases, with 17 bases left between them. The CDR3 DNA is TGTGCCAGCAGCGTAAGGGGGACTGGATTGCAGTTCTTC. Its translation is CASSVRGTGLQFF. Supplemented by reference TRBV7-9 and TRBJ2-1, the full variable domain reads DTGVSQNPRHKITKRGQNVTFRCDPISEHNRLYWYRQTLGQGPEFLTYFQNEAQLEKSRLLSDRFSAERPKGSFSTLEIQRTEQGDSAMYLCASSVRGTGLQFFGPGTRLTVL.

V usage is TRBV4-3 and J usage is TRBJ2-7; D gene ambiguous. Germline assignment: CDR1 LGHNA and CDR2 YSLEER. The length of the CDR3 is 13 residues. Deletions cut 3 bases from V and 3 bases from J, with 9 bases between. The CDR3 loop reads CASSQERNYEQYF. The DNA of the CDR3 is TGCGCCAGCAGCCAGGAACGGAACTACGAGCAGTACTTC.

The CDR3 DNA reads as TGTGCCAGCTCACCATCCTACGGGGAGCTGTTTTTT. This codes for CASSPSYGELFF. V usage is TRBV18 and J usage is TRBJ2-2; D is unresolved. Trimming took 2 bases from V and 7 from J, leaving 5 bases between them. Germline assignment: CDR1 KGHSH and CDR2 LQKENI. The length of the CDR3 is 12 residues.

The V and J genes are TRBV11-2 and TRBJ2-2; either TRBD1 or TRBD2 may fit D (6 bases each). Germline CDR1 SGHAT, CDR2 FQNNGV. The CDR3 is 16 amino acids. The V and J ends lost 7 bases and 2 bases respectively, with 17 bases between them. This chain's CDR3 is CASTIFRGPNTGELFF. CDR3 coding DNA: TGTGCCAGCACCATCTTTCGGGGGCCCAACACCGGGGAGCTGTTTTTT.

The CDR3: CASSVGGPLSGNTIYF. CDR3 DNA sequence: TGTGCCAGCAGTGTTGGCGGACCCCTCTCTGGAAACACCATATATTTT. The chain carries TRBV6-1 and TRBJ1-3, with unresolved D. V shed 4 bases and J shed 0 bases, with 13 bases lying between them. Germline V gene sequence: CDR1 MNHNS, CDR2 SASEGT. The CDR3 has 16 amino acids.

The V and J genes are TRBV7-2 and TRBJ1-3; TRBD1 matches at 10 bases. This CDR3 region has 16 residues. CDR1 is SGHTA and CDR2 is FQGNSA in the germline V gene. V lost 5 bases and J lost 4; bases outside the gene matches: 8. The CDR3 DNA is TGTGCCAGCAGCGGACGACAGGGGGCGACCGGAAACACCATATATTTT. This gives the protein CASSGRQGATGNTIYF.

This clonotype was detected only a few times. This chain uses TRBV20-1 with TRBJ2-7; D gene ambiguous. V was shortened by 1 base and J by 6 bases, with 4 bases between the two germline ends. CDR3 length equals 10 residues. Looked up from germline, CDR1 is DFQATT and CDR2 is SNEGSKA (reference sequence). The CDR3, as DNA: TGCAGTGCTAGAGTTTGCGAGCAGTACGTC. Translating gives CSARVCEQYV.

This clonotype was seen at least ten times. V and J are TRBV10-3 and TRBJ1-2, with D maybe TRBD1 (5 bases). V lost 2 bases and J lost 4, with 11 bases in between. The CDR3 is 14 residues long. Germline V gives CDR1 ENHRY, CDR2 SYGVKD. The DNA of the CDR3 is TGTGCCATCAGTGAGGGGCGGGGGAGCTATGGCTACACCTTC. Residues: CAISEGRGSYGYTF.

The V and J genes are TRBV24-1 and TRBJ2-7, with TRBD1 identical over 10 bases. After removal of 3 bases from V and 4 bases from J, the junction contained 2 bases not matched to a gene. There are 14 residues in the CDR3. Germline V gene data show CDR1 as KGHDR and CDR2 as SFDVKD. In DNA form, the CDR3 reads TGTGCCACCAGTGATGGGGACAGGGGTTACGAGCAGTACTTC. It codes for CATSDGDRGYEQYF.

V is TRBV29-1 and J is TRBJ1-1; D uncertain. The CDR3 has 13 residues. Germline CDR1 reads SQVTM; CDR2 reads ANQGSEA. Trimming took 2 bases from V and 1 from J, leaving 8 bases between them. CDR3 sequence (DNA): TGCAGCGTTGAAAGCGCGGGGAACACTGAAGCTTTCTTT. Amino acids: CSVESAGNTEAFF.

This clonotype was seen more than once but under ten times. DNA of the CDR3: TGTGCCAGCAGCTTGTCCGAAGAGACCCAGTACTTC. Translation: CASSLSEETQYF. V is TRBV7-9 and J is TRBJ2-5; no clear D. CDR3 length: 12 amino acids. Germline assignment: CDR1 SEHNR and CDR2 FQNEAQ (reference sequence). V lost 3 bases and J lost 3, with 5 bases in between.

The rearrangement links TRBV5-1 to TRBJ2-3; D is possibly TRBD1 or TRBD2 (6 bases each). This CDR3 spans 16 amino acids. From germline, CDR1 is SGHRS and CDR2 YFSETQ. V was pared by 0 bases and J by 5 bases, with 16 bases between. CDR3 sequence reads: CASSLALGGWGDTQYF. CDR3 nucleotides: TGCGCCAGCAGCTTGGCCTTGGGGGGCTGGGGAGATACGCAGTATTTT.

The chain recombines TRBV3-1 with TRBJ1-6; D remains unclear. CDR1 LGHDT and CDR2 YNNKEL come from the germline V gene (reference sequence). CDR3 length equals 15 residues. Trimming left V 0 bases short and J 9 bases short, with 12 bases between. CDR3 in DNA: TGTGCCAGCAGCCAAGATTACGGCTTGAGTTCACCCCTCCACTTT. This gives the protein CASSQDYGLSSPLHF.

The chain is built from TRBV7-2 and TRBJ1-3, with TRBD1 matching 8 bases. This CDR3 comprises 15 residues. J lost 4 bases, V lost 8 bases, and 10 bases had no gene match. The germline V gene has CDR1 SGHTA and CDR2 FQGNSA. DNA of the CDR3: TGTGCCAGCGCCTCGACAGGGGCGGTCGGAAACACCATATATTTT. Protein: CASASTGAVGNTIYF.

This clonotype was counted only a few times. The rearrangement uses TRBV28 and TRBJ2-1; D remains unclear. The ends were cut back, 3 bases at V and 9 bases at J, with 6 bases in the middle. CDR3 length: 11 residues. The germline V gene encodes CDR1 MDHEN and CDR2 SYDVKM. The CDR3 loop reads CASSFLGEQFF. In DNA form, the CDR3 reads TGTGCCAGCAGTTTCCTGGGTGAGCAGTTCTTC.

This clonotype was picked up a small number of times. The J gene is TRBJ2-7, the V gene TRBV6-6; a weak D match, TRBD1 (5 bases). In germline, CDR1 is MNHNY, CDR2 SVGAGI (reference sequence). V dropped 5 bases and J dropped 3 bases, with 11 bases sitting between them. The CDR3 is 13 amino acids. The CDR3: CASSLPQGYEQYF. CDR3 sequence (DNA): TGTGCCAGCAGTCTTCCCCAGGGCTACGAGCAGTACTTC.

The chain links TRBV7-9 to TRBJ2-2; maybe TRBD1 (6 bases). V was cut by 5 bases and J by 3 bases, with 13 bases left in between. This CDR3 is built from 15 residues. Germline V gene data show CDR1 as SEHNR and CDR2 as FQNEAQ (reference sequence). CDR3 residues: CASSPTGLDTGELFF. The CDR3 DNA reads as TGTGCCAGCAGCCCAACAGGGTTGGACACCGGGGAGCTGTTTTTT. The full variable domain, its missing parts supplied by reference TRBV7-9 and TRBJ2-2, is DTGVSQNPRHKITKRGQNVTFRCDPISEHNRLYWYRQTLGQGPEFLTYFQNEAQLEKSRLLSDRFSAERPKGSFSTLEIQRTEQGDSAMYLCASSPTGLDTGELFFGEGSRLTVL.

This clonotype was picked up a small number of times. The rearrangement uses TRBV6-2 or TRBV6-3 and TRBJ1-1; unclear D gene. Trimming cost V 0 bases and J 5 bases, with 13 bases left between them. Per germline, CDR1 MNHEY and CDR2 SVGEGT. The CDR3 has 15 residues. The CDR3 reads CASSYSILRATEAFF. CDR3 sequence (DNA): TGTGCCAGCAGTTACTCGATTTTGAGAGCAACTGAAGCTTTCTTT.

J is TRBJ2-2 and V is TRBV11-2; 8 bases match TRBD2. Looked up from germline, CDR1 is SGHAT and CDR2 is FQNNGV. V dropped 7 bases and J dropped 5; count of bases not matched to a gene: 12. This CDR3 contains 16 residues. This CDR3 is CASTRFGREGTGELFF. The CDR3 nucleotides read TGTGCCAGCACTAGGTTTGGCCGGGAGGGAACCGGGGAGCTGTTTTTT.

This clonotype showed up just a few times. J is TRBJ1-5 and V is TRBV7-2; D is uncertain. V was cut by 1 base and J by 2 bases, with 12 bases left in between. This CDR3 comprises 16 residues. Germline V lookup: CDR1 SGHTA, CDR2 FQGNSA. The CDR3 spells CASSLGPGWRNQPQHF. CDR3 coding DNA: TGTGCCAGCAGCTTAGGTCCGGGGTGGCGCAATCAGCCCCAGCATTTT.